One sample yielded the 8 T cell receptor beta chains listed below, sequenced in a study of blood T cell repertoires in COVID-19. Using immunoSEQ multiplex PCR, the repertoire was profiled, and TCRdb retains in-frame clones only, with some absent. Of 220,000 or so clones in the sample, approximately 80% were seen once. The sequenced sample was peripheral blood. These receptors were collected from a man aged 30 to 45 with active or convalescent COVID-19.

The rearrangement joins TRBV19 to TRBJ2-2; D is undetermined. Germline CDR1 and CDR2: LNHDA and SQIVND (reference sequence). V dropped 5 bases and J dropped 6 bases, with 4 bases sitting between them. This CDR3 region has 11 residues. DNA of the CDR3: TGTGCCAGTAGTGGCTCCGGGGAGCTGTTTTTT. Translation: CASSGSGELFF.

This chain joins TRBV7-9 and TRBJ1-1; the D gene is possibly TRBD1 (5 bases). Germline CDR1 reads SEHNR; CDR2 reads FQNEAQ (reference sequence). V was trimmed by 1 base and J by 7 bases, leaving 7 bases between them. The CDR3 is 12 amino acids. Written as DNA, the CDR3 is TGTGCCAGCAGCTTAGGGACACTTGAAGCTTTCTTT. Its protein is CASSLGTLEAFF. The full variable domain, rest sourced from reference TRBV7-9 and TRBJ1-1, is DTGVSQNPRHKITKRGQNVTFRCDPISEHNRLYWYRQTLGQGPEFLTYFQNEAQLEKSRLLSDRFSAERPKGSFSTLEIQRTEQGDSAMYLCASSLGTLEAFFGQGTRLTVV.

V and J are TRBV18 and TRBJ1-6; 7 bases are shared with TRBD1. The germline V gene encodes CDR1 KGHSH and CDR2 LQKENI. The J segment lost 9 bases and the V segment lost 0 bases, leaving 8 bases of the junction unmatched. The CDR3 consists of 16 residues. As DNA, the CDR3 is TGTGCCAGCTCACCACCAGACAGGGTAGGCGGTTCACCCCTCCACTTT. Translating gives CASSPPDRVGGSPLHF.

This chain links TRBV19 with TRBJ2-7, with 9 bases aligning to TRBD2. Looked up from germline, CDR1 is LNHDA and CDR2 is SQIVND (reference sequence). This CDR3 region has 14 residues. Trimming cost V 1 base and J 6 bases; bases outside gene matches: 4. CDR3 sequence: CASSIGGLAGEQYF. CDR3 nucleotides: TGTGCCAGTAGTATAGGGGGACTAGCTGGCGAGCAGTACTTC.

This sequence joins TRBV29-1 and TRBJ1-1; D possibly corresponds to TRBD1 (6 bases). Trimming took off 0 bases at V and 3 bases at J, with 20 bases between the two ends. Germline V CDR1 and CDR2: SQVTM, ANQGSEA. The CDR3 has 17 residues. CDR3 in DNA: TGCAGCGTTGAAGATCTGGCGGGGGGCATAGGGGACACTGAAGCTTTCTTT. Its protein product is CSVEDLAGGIGDTEAFF. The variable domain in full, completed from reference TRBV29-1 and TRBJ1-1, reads SAVISQKPSRDICQRGTSLTIQCQVDSQVTMMFWYRQQPGQSLTLIATANQGSEATYESGFVIDKFPISRPNLTFSTLTVSNMSPEDSSIYLCSVEDLAGGIGDTEAFFGQGTRLTVV.

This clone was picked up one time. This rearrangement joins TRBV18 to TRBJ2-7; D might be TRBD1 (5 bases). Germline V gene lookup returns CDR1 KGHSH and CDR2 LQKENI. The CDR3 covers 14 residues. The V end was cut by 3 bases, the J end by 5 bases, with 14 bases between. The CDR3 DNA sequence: TGTGCCAGCTCACCCCCCTCAGACAGAAACGAGCAGTACTTC. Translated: CASSPPSDRNEQYF.

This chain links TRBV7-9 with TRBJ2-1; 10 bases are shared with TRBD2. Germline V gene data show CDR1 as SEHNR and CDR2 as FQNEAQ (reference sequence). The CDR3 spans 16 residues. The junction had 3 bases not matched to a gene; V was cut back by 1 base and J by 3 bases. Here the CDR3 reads CASSLGRLAGYNEQFF. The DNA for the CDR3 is TGTGCCAGCAGCTTAGGCCGACTAGCGGGCTACAATGAGCAGTTCTTC.

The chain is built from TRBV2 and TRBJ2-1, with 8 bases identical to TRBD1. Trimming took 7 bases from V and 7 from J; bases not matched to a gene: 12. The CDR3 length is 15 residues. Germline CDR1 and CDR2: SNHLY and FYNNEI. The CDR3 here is CASNLGTGTRNEQFF. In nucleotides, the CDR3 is TGTGCCAGCAACCTCGGGACAGGTACGAGGAATGAGCAGTTCTTC.